This is a list of T cell receptor beta chains from one sample in a study of blood T cells in healthy people across ages. TCRdb independently ran MiXCR on the 5' RACE reads; one entry per CDR3 protein. The top ten clones hold under 65% of a sample with about 380,000 distinct CDR3 sequences, roughly half of them seen once. Material: blood. The receptors were gathered from a man between 60 and 70 years old in good health. The CDR3 runs from the conserved cysteine through the conserved F or W. Each record gives: D gene, V gene, clone size, J gene, CDR3 protein, CDR3 DNA. D genes are given only for firm matches. Clone size is shown for a subset of rows, as once, few, many or a class of expanded clone.

TRBD2	TRBV2	.	TRBJ2-3	CASQSGGSTDTQYF	TGTGCCAGCCAGAGCGGGGGTAGCACAGATACGCAGTATTTT
TRBD2	TRBV5-6	.	TRBJ2-1	CATSGDEQFF	TGTGCCACTAGCGGGGATGAGCAGTTCTTC
.	TRBV20-1	many	TRBJ2-4	CSASIQNIQYF	TGCAGTGCTAGTATTCAAAACATTCAGTACTTC
.	TRBV29-1	many	TRBJ2-7	CSAGGVRGNYEQYF	TGCAGCGCAGGGGGGGTCCGCGGAAATTACGAGCAGTACTTC
.	TRBV7-2	.	TRBJ2-7	CASSLGLGTGSYEQYF	TGTGCCAGCAGCTTAGGTCTGGGTACCGGCTCCTACGAGCAGTACTTC
.	TRBV20-1	few	TRBJ1-2	CSASPRDSYGYTF	TGCAGTGCTAGCCCCAGGGATTCCTATGGCTACACCTTC
TRBD1	TRBV20-1	many	TRBJ2-7	CSAETGRGYEQYF	TGCAGTGCAGAGACAGGGAGAGGCTACGAGCAGTACTTC
.	TRBV20-1	.	TRBJ2-7	CSAGPSYEQYF	TGCAGTGCTGGGCCCTCCTACGAGCAGTACTTC
.	TRBV6-1	few	TRBJ2-5	CASSADRGVGETQYF	TGTGCCAGCAGTGCGGACAGAGGGGTGGGGGAGACCCAGTACTTC
.	TRBV6-2/TRBV6-3	.	TRBJ2-7	CASRSGGQAYEQYF	TGTGCCAGCAGGAGTGGGGGCCAGGCCTACGAGCAGTACTTC
.	TRBV5-6	.	TRBJ2-7	CASSLTGQSLSYEQYF	TGTGCCAGCAGCCTAACTGGACAGTCACTCTCCTACGAGCAGTACTTC
TRBD2	TRBV6-5	.	TRBJ2-3	CASRRGTSGSTDTQYF	TGTGCCAGCAGACGCGGGACTAGCGGGAGCACAGATACGCAGTATTTT
.	TRBV7-6	few	TRBJ2-1	CASSSGQTSYNEQFF	TGTGCCAGCAGCTCAGGACAGACCTCCTACAATGAGCAGTTCTTC
.	TRBV20-1	once	TRBJ2-5	CSARDRGPARTQYF	TGCAGTGCTAGAGATCGGGGACCCGCGAGGACCCAGTACTTC
.	TRBV2	.	TRBJ2-4	CASRERERDKNIQYF	TGTGCCAGCAGGGAACGGGAGAGGGACAAAAACATTCAGTACTTC
TRBD1	TRBV14	.	TRBJ2-5	CASSSTGYQQYF	TGTGCCAGCAGCTCGACAGGGTACCAGCAGTACTTC
.	TRBV9	.	TRBJ2-7	CASSVGWQTYEQYF	TGTGCCAGCAGCGTAGGTTGGCAGACCTACGAGCAGTACTTC
TRBD2	TRBV29-1	many	TRBJ2-7	CSARTSGGLYEQYF	TGCAGCGCCCGGACTAGCGGGGGGCTCTACGAGCAGTACTTC
TRBD1	TRBV5-6	.	TRBJ2-7	CASSATGTGSHNEQYF	TGTGCCAGCAGCGCTACCGGGACAGGGTCCCACAATGAGCAGTACTTC
.	TRBV7-3	.	TRBJ2-3	CASSLNSDTQYF	TGTGCCAGCAGCTTAAATTCAGATACGCAGTATTTT
TRBD2	TRBV4-3	.	TRBJ2-5	CASSRLAVSGETQYF	TGCGCCAGCAGCAGACTAGCGGTTTCGGGGGAGACCCAGTACTTC
TRBD1	TRBV12-3/TRBV12-4	.	TRBJ1-2	CASSLGQGANYGYTF	TGTGCCAGCAGTTTAGGGCAGGGGGCTAACTATGGCTACACCTTC
.	TRBV24-1	.	TRBJ2-7	CATSATQGPEQYF	TGTGCCACCAGTGCCACACAGGGACCCGAGCAGTACTTC
.	TRBV6-2/TRBV6-3	few	TRBJ2-1	CASTLGQNEQFF	TGTGCCAGCACCCTAGGTCAGAATGAGCAGTTCTTC
TRBD2	TRBV12-3/TRBV12-4	once	TRBJ2-1	CASRTSGGRGEQFF	TGTGCCAGCAGGACTAGCGGGGGGCGGGGAGAGCAGTTCTTC
TRBD2	TRBV6-1	few	TRBJ2-1	CASSGTSGGANEQFF	TGTGCCAGCAGTGGGACTAGCGGGGGGGCCAATGAGCAGTTCTTC
.	TRBV7-9	.	TRBJ2-5	CASSELRGIKTQYF	TGTGCCAGCAGCGAGCTGAGGGGTATCAAGACCCAGTACTTC
TRBD2	TRBV20-1	.	TRBJ2-7	CSADPGLAGGRYEQYF	TGCAGTGCTGACCCGGGACTAGCGGGGGGGCGGTACGAGCAGTACTTC
TRBD1	TRBV4-1	.	TRBJ2-2	CASSQDPGGTGELFF	TGCGCCAGCAGCCAAGATCCAGGGGGCACCGGGGAGCTGTTTTTT
TRBD1	TRBV10-3	.	TRBJ2-5	CAISLGQGDQETQYF	TGTGCCATCAGCCTGGGACAGGGTGATCAAGAGACCCAGTACTTC
.	TRBV28	.	TRBJ2-2	CASRSDSFRELFF	TGTGCCAGCAGATCAGACAGTTTTCGGGAGCTGTTTTTT
.	TRBV5-1	.	TRBJ2-3	CASSLEGFTDTQYF	TGCGCCAGCAGCTTGGAGGGCTTCACAGATACGCAGTATTTT
.	TRBV29-1	.	TRBJ2-3	CSVALRVGPDTQYF	TGCAGCGTTGCTCTAAGAGTGGGCCCAGATACGCAGTATTTT
TRBD2	TRBV20-1	.	TRBJ2-5	CSVYAGEEETQYF	TGCAGTGTCTACGCGGGGGAAGAAGAGACCCAGTACTTC
.	TRBV29-1	.	TRBJ1-5	CSVETGGNQPQHF	TGCAGCGTTGAAACAGGAGGCAATCAGCCCCAGCATTTT
TRBD1	TRBV5-4	few	TRBJ2-7	CASSVGTGGYEQYF	TGTGCCAGCAGCGTTGGGACAGGGGGCTACGAGCAGTACTTC
TRBD1	TRBV7-2	.	TRBJ2-3	CASSFQGASTDTQYF	TGTGCCAGCAGCTTTCAGGGGGCTAGCACAGATACGCAGTATTTT